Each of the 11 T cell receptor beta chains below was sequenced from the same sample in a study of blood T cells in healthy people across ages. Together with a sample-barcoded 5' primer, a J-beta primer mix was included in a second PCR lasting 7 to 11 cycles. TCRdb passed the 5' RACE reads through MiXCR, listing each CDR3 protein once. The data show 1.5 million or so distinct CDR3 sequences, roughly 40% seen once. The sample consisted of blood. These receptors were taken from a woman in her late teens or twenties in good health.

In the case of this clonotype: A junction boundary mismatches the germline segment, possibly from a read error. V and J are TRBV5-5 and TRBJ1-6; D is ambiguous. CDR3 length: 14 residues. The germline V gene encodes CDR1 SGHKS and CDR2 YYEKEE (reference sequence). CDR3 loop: CAGSLGSMDSPLHF. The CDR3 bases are TGTGCCGGCAGCTTGGGGAGCATGGATTCACCCCTCCACTTT.

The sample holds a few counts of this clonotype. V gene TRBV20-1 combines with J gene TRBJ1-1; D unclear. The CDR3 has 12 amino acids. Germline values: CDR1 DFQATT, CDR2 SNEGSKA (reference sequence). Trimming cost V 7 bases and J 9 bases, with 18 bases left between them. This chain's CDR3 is CSVPAEGSQAFF. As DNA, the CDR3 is TGCAGTGTCCCAGCAGAGGGATCCCAAGCTTTCTTT.

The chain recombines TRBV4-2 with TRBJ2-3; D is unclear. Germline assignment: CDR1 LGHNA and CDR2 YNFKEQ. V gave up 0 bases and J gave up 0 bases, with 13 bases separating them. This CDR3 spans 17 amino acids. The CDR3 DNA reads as TGTGCCAGCAGCCAAGAACCCCGGAATCCTAGCACAGATACGCAGTATTTT. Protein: CASSQEPRNPSTDTQYF.

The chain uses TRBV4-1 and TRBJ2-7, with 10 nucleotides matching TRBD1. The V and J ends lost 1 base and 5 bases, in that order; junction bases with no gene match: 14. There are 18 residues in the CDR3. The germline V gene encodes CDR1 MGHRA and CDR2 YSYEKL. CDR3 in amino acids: CASSQGKWISGTGDEQYF. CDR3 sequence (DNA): TGCGCCAGCAGCCAAGGCAAGTGGATCTCCGGGACAGGGGACGAGCAGTACTTC.

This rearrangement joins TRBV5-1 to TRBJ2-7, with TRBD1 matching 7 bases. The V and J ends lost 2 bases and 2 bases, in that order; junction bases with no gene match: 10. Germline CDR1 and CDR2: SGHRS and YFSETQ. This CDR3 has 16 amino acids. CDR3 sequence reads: CASSLRTGLLTYEQYF. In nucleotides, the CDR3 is TGCGCCAGCAGCTTACGGACAGGACTGTTAACCTACGAGCAGTACTTC.

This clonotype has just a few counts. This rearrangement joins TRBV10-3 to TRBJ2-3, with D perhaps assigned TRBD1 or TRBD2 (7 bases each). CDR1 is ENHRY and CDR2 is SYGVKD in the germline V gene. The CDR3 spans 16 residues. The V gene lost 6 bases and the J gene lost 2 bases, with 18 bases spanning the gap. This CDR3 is CAISDRAGGATDTQYF. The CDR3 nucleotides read TGTGCCATCAGCGACAGGGCAGGGGGGGCCACAGATACGCAGTATTTT.

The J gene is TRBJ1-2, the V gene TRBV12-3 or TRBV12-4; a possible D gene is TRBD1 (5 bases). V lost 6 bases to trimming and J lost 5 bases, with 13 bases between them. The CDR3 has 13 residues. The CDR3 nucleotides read TGTGCCAGCAGACACCGGGGGGAGTATGGCTACACCTTC. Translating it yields CASRHRGEYGYTF.

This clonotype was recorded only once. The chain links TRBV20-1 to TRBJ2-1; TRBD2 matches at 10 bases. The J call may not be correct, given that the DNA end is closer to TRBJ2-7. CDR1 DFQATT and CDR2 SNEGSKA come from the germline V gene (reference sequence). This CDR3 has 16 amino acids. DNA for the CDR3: TGCAGTGCTGTTTTACTAGCGGGGCTCTCCTACAATGAGCAGTACTTC. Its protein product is CSAVLLAGLSYNEQYF.

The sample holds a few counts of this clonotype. The CDR3 reads CASIDRVGLYSNQPQHF. CDR3 nucleotide sequence: TGTGCCAGCATCGACAGGGTAGGCCTATATAGCAATCAGCCCCAGCATTTT. The J gene is TRBJ1-5, the V gene TRBV6-1, with TRBD1 matching over 7 bases. The germline V gene encodes CDR1 MNHNS and CDR2 SASEGT. V trimming: 7 bases; J trimming: 0 bases; junction bases outside the gene matches: 12. This CDR3 comprises 17 residues.

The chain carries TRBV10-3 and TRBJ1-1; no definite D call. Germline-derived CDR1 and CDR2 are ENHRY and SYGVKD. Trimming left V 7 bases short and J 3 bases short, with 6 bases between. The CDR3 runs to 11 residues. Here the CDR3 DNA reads TGTGCCATCAAAGAGGACACTGAAGCTTTCTTT. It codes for CAIKEDTEAFF.

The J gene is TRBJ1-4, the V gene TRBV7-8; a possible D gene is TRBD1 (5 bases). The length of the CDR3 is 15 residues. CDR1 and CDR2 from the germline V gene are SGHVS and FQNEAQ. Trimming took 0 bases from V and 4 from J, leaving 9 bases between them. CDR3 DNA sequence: TGTGCCAGCAGCTTAGCGTCGGGGGTTAATGAAAAACTGTTTTTT. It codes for CASSLASGVNEKLFF.